This record concerns one T cell receptor (beta chain) sequence. Other DNA variants within this sample encode the same CDR3. The entry originates in a study of blood T cell repertoires in COVID-19. In the study overall: The cDNA or gDNA used as material had been derived from T cells, B-cell-depleted T cells, or PBMCs.

The V segment lost 4 bases and the J segment 6 bases; nucleotides outside the gene matches: 9. Per the germline V gene, CDR1 is SGDLS and CDR2 is YYNGEE. The CDR3 totals 15 residues. Produced via immunoSEQ multiplex PCR; TCRdb's table is partial and in-frame only. The sample contains fewer than 200,000 clones, roughly 79% of which appear only once. Sample: peripheral blood. The origin of this receptor is an elderly woman with acute or convalescent COVID-19. The chain links TRBV9 to TRBJ2-1; 8 bases map to TRBD2. The CDR3 reads CASSPPGLAGNEQFF. DNA for the CDR3: TGTGCCAGCAGCCCCCCAGGGCTAGCGGGCAATGAGCAGTTCTTC.